These 30 T cell receptor beta chains were sequenced from one sample in a study of molecular identifiers for immune sequencing clone quantification. TCRdb used MiXCR to reprocess the PCR reads, holding one entry per CDR3 protein. This table has around 470,000 distinct CDR3 sequences, 20% to 25% appearing once. The material sequenced was naive CD8+ T cells from blood, with Jurkat cell RNA spiked in. Noted subset: FACS-sorted CD8+CD4-CCR7+CD45RA+ naive T cells. These receptors were collected from a human donor in good health. Some libraries in this study had Jurkat cell RNA spiked in.

In the case of this clonotype: The conserved phenylalanine or tryptophan normally closing the CDR3 is absent here, so this likely arose from a read error. This chain uses TRBV4-1 with TRBJ2-7; TRBD1 agrees at 8 bases. The CDR3 covers 14 residues. CDR1 is MGHRA, CDR2 YSYEKL, per germline. J was trimmed by 1 base and V by 3 bases; bases with no gene match: 2. The CDR3 reads CASSHDRGSYEQYL. CDR3 DNA: TGCGCCAGCAGCCACGACAGGGGATCCTACGAGCAGTACCTC.

This clonotype was seen at least ten times. V gene TRBV12-3 or TRBV12-4 combines with J gene TRBJ2-4; D is undetermined. This CDR3 has 17 amino acids. The V and J ends lost 6 bases and 1 base respectively, with 19 bases between them. The CDR3 bases are TGTGCCAGCAGCAGCTCAGAACAGCTTTTGGCCAAAAACATTCAGTACTTC. It encodes CASSSSEQLLAKNIQYF.

The gene calls are TRBV5-3 and TRBJ1-1; no reliable D call. TRBV5-3 counts as an open reading frame of uncertain function. The CDR3 is made up of 12 amino acids. V was trimmed by 8 bases and J by 0 bases, leaving 8 bases between them. The CDR3: CASSMLNTEAFF. The CDR3 DNA is TGTGCCAGCAGCATGCTGAACACTGAAGCTTTCTTT.

This clonotype was picked up many times. The chain carries TRBV25-1 and TRBJ1-2; D call uncertain. The germline V gene has CDR1 MGHDK and CDR2 SYGVNS. With 6 bases removed from V and 2 bases from J, the gap between germline ends came to 10 bases. The CDR3 runs to 13 residues. The CDR3 here is CASSVGQNYGYTF. DNA of the CDR3: TGTGCCAGCAGCGTAGGGCAGAACTATGGCTACACCTTC.

This clonotype came up a few times. The chain is built from TRBV4-3 and TRBJ2-5, with 7 positions matching TRBD2. With 3 bases clipped from V and 5 bases from J, the junction kept 12 bases outside the gene matches. Germline CDR1 and CDR2: LGHNA and YSLEER. The CDR3 runs 16 residues. The CDR3, as DNA: TGCGCCAGCAGCCAGGGGGACTACCGTGTGGGGGAGACCCAGTACTTC. Translated: CASSQGDYRVGETQYF.

This clonotype was detected ten times or more. The genes are TRBV7-9 and TRBJ1-1; no clear D. Trimming pared 0 bases from V and 7 bases from J, leaving 6 bases between. The CDR3 length is 12 residues. Germline V CDR1 and CDR2: SEHNR, FQNEAQ (reference sequence). The CDR3 bases are TGTGCCAGCAGCTTAGCGGTGGATGAAGCTTTCTTT. Its translation: CASSLAVDEAFF.

Turning to this clonotype: This may be a read error, as it is one base from a much larger clone. The chain couples TRBV5-1 to TRBJ1-1; D call uncertain. Germline values: CDR1 SGHRS, CDR2 YFSETQ. This CDR3 is built from 14 residues. CDR3 sequence (DNA): TGCGCCAGCAGCTTGGCAGATCGGAACACTGGAGCTTTCTTT. The encoded protein is CASSLADRNTGAFF. The complete variable domain, with remaining parts taken from reference TRBV5-1 and TRBJ1-1, reads KAGVTQTPRYLIKTRGQQVTLSCSPISGHRSVSWYQQTPGQGLQFLFEYFSETQRNKGNFPGRFSGRQFSNSRSEMNVSTLELGDSALYLCASSLADRNTGAFFGQGTRLTVV.

As for this clonotype: Compared with germline, one end of the junction differs, possibly owing to a read error. The V and J genes are TRBV27 and TRBJ2-3; 10 bases match TRBD1. Germline CDR1 is MNHEY and CDR2 is SMNVEV (reference sequence). This CDR3 is 15 amino acids long. This CDR3 reads CVSSLIGTGADTQYF. CDR3 nucleotide sequence: TGTGTCAGCAGTTTAATTGGGACAGGGGCAGATACGCAGTATTTT.

The table lists this clonotype with many counts. The chain recombines TRBV14 with TRBJ2-6; unclear D gene. Deletions cut 0 bases from V and 3 bases from J, with 6 bases between. The germline gives CDR1 SGHDN, CDR2 FVKESK. There are 15 residues in the CDR3. The CDR3 DNA is TGTGCCAGCAGCCAAGACGGTTTTGGGGCCAACGTCCTGACTTTC. This encodes CASSQDGFGANVLTF.

This clonotype appeared a few times. The rearrangement joins TRBV3-1 to TRBJ1-1, with D maybe TRBD1 (5 bases). V gave up 4 bases and J gave up 3 bases, with 15 bases separating them. CDR3 length: 15 amino acids. Germline V gene sequence: CDR1 LGHDT, CDR2 YNNKEL (reference sequence). The CDR3 region is CASSPDVGPYTEAFF. CDR3 nucleotide sequence: TGTGCCAGCAGCCCAGACGTGGGGCCGTACACTGAAGCTTTCTTT.

This clonotype was picked up many times. The rearrangement joins TRBV4-3 to TRBJ1-3, with D unclear. V was shortened by 1 base and J by 0 bases, with 10 bases between the two germline ends. This CDR3 is built from 16 residues. Looked up from germline, CDR1 is LGHNA and CDR2 is YSLEER. The CDR3 here is CASSQGNENSGNTIYF. The CDR3 coding sequence is TGCGCCAGCAGCCAAGGAAACGAGAACTCTGGAAACACCATATATTTT.

Comment on this clonotype: It may be a read error: a sequence one base away is much more abundant. The chain combines TRBV4-3 with TRBJ1-4; a possible D gene is TRBD1 (5 bases). This CDR3 spans 16 amino acids. Trimming stripped 0 bases from V and 6 bases from J, with 14 bases between. Germline loops: CDR1 LGHNA, CDR2 YSLEER. Written as DNA, the CDR3 is TGCGCCAGCAGCCAAGACAGGGTATCGACTGATGAAAAACTGTTTTTT. Translation: CASSQDRVSTDEKLFF.

This clonotype showed up just a few times. This rearrangement joins TRBV15 to TRBJ2-3; D is possibly TRBD2 (6 bases). This CDR3 has 17 amino acids. Germline CDR1 LNHNV, CDR2 YYDKDF (reference sequence). The V end lost 5 bases, the J end lost 3 bases, and 21 bases lay between the germline ends. The CDR3 spells CATSGFGASAATDTQYF. DNA of the CDR3: TGTGCCACCAGCGGATTCGGGGCTAGCGCCGCTACAGATACGCAGTATTTT.

The chain employs TRBV12-3 or TRBV12-4 and TRBJ2-3; D might be TRBD1 (6 bases). The germline V and J ends were trimmed by 7 bases and 4 bases, with 12 bases remaining between them. The CDR3 extends over 13 amino acids. The CDR3 DNA reads TGTGCCAGCACCCAGGGGTTGGCAGATACGCAGTATTTT. Its protein product is CASTQGLADTQYF.

This clonotype has at least ten counts. J is TRBJ2-5 and V is TRBV7-6; TRBD2 matches 11 bases. From germline, CDR1 is SGHVS and CDR2 FNYEAQ. This CDR3 is 16 amino acids long. Trimming cost V 6 bases and J 2 bases; bases outside gene matches: 8. CDR3 sequence reads: CASSSELAGEQETQYF. In DNA, the CDR3 is TGTGCCAGCAGTTCGGAACTAGCGGGGGAACAAGAGACCCAGTACTTC.

This clonotype was counted at least ten times. The genes are TRBV7-9 and TRBJ2-3, with a possible D match to TRBD2 (6 bases). The germline CDR1 and CDR2 sequences are SEHNR and FQNEAQ (reference sequence). This CDR3 spans 15 amino acids. Trimming stripped 4 bases from V and 3 bases from J, with 14 bases between. The CDR3 region is CASSSLAELTDTQYF. DNA of the CDR3: TGTGCCAGCAGCTCGTTAGCGGAACTGACAGATACGCAGTATTTT. The whole variable domain, filled in from reference TRBV7-9 and TRBJ2-3, reads DTGVSQNPRHKITKRGQNVTFRCDPISEHNRLYWYRQTLGQGPEFLTYFQNEAQLEKSRLLSDRFSAERPKGSFSTLEIQRTEQGDSAMYLCASSSLAELTDTQYFGPGTRLTVL.

This clonotype has ten or more counts. The chain uses TRBV27 and TRBJ1-5, with 7 bases fitting TRBD1. This CDR3 has 14 residues. V trimming: 5 bases; J trimming: 5 bases; junction bases outside the gene matches: 6. From germline, CDR1 is MNHEY and CDR2 SMNVEV (reference sequence). The CDR3 sequence: CASSPDRNYQPQHF. The CDR3 DNA reads TGTGCCAGCAGTCCGGACAGGAATTATCAGCCCCAGCATTTT.

Only a few counts were recorded for this clonotype. The CDR3 DNA follows: TGTGCCAGCAGTTACAGCGGCAGGGCCTCCTCTGGGGCCAACGTCCTGACTTTC. Its translation: CASSYSGRASSGANVLTF. The chain joins TRBV6-6 to TRBJ2-6; D is possibly TRBD1 or TRBD2 (5 bases each). Germline V gives CDR1 MNHNY, CDR2 SVGAGI (reference sequence). The CDR3 contains 18 residues. V was cut by 2 bases and J by 0 bases, with 14 bases left in between.

J is TRBJ2-5 and V is TRBV27; D may correspond to TRBD1 or TRBD2 (5 bases each). V was shortened by 6 bases and J by 1 base, with 21 bases between the two germline ends. There are 17 residues in the CDR3. Germline V gene lookup returns CDR1 MNHEY and CDR2 SMNVEV (reference sequence). The CDR3: CASSPGVGASSQETQYF. The CDR3 DNA reads as TGTGCCAGCAGCCCCGGGGTCGGGGCTAGCAGCCAAGAGACCCAGTACTTC.

This clonotype showed up just a few times. The J gene is TRBJ2-3, the V gene TRBV24-1, with 9 nucleotides matching TRBD1. The J segment lost 1 base and the V segment lost 4 bases, leaving 2 bases of the junction unmatched. The CDR3 loop spans 15 amino acids. Germline CDR1 and CDR2: KGHDR and SFDVKD. The CDR3 is CATSDWTGGTDTQYF. CDR3 in DNA: TGTGCCACCAGTGACTGGACAGGGGGCACAGATACGCAGTATTTT.

The chain combines TRBV30 with TRBJ1-1; D call uncertain. CDR3 length: 15 residues. Germline values: CDR1 GTSNPN, CDR2 SVGIG (reference sequence). Trimming removed 0 bases at V and 1 base at J, with 12 bases between. CDR3: CAWSVIRHPNTEAFF. The CDR3 region has the DNA TGTGCCTGGAGTGTAATCCGACATCCGAACACTGAAGCTTTCTTT.

The chain carries TRBV29-1 and TRBJ2-1; possible D gene TRBD1, 8 bases. V lost 3 bases and J 9 bases, leaving 18 bases between the germline ends. Germline V gene sequence: CDR1 SQVTM, CDR2 ANQGSEA. The CDR3 spans 14 residues. CDR3 loop: CSVELAGGGGEQFF. The CDR3 DNA reads TGCAGCGTTGAGTTGGCAGGGGGCGGGGGTGAGCAGTTCTTC.

At least ten counts were recorded for this clonotype. The chain carries TRBV6-1 and TRBJ2-7; D is ambiguous. The germline V gene encodes CDR1 MNHNS and CDR2 SASEGT. The V and J ends lost 3 bases and 4 bases respectively, with 16 bases between them. The CDR3 length is 15 residues. In nucleotides, the CDR3 is TGTGCCAGCAGTGAGGACGACACCCCCAGGTACGAGCAGTACTTC. Its protein is CASSEDDTPRYEQYF.

In the case of this clonotype: Possible read error: a much larger clone is one base away. The chain carries TRBV11-2 and TRBJ2-3; weak D call: TRBD2 (6 bases). The CDR3 is made up of 15 amino acids. The germline CDR1 and CDR2 sequences are SGHAT and FQNNGV. In DNA form, the CDR3 reads TGTGCCGGCAGCTTAGGGGCGGGGATGCCAGATACGCAGTATTTT. Translating it yields CAGSLGAGMPDTQYF.

V gene TRBV11-2 combines with J gene TRBJ2-6, with 9 bases lining up with TRBD1. The CDR3 contains 18 residues. The junction had 9 bases not matched to a gene; V was cut back by 4 bases and J by 2 bases. Per the germline V gene, CDR1 is SGHAT and CDR2 is FQNNGV. The CDR3: CASSSNPGTGPGANVLTF. In DNA, the CDR3 is TGTGCCAGCAGCTCCAACCCCGGGACAGGGCCTGGGGCCAACGTCCTGACTTTC. Together with reference TRBV11-2 and TRBJ2-6, the CDR3 gives the full variable domain: EAGVAQSPRYKIIEKRQSVAFWCNPISGHATLYWYQQILGQGPKLLIQFQNNGVVDDSQLPKDRFSAERLKGVDSTLKIQPAKLEDSAVYLCASSSNPGTGPGANVLTFGAGSRLTVL.

This clonotype was counted at least ten times. The gene calls are TRBV29-1 and TRBJ1-2; no clear D. Germline V lookup: CDR1 SQVTM, CDR2 ANQGSEA. The CDR3 is 12 amino acids. Trimming took 5 bases from V and 4 from J, leaving 11 bases between them. The CDR3 loop is CSVTEPSYGYTF. The CDR3, as DNA: TGCAGCGTTACGGAACCAAGCTATGGCTACACCTTC.

The J gene is TRBJ1-6, the V gene TRBV11-2; D is ambiguous. The CDR3 runs 13 residues. V was pared by 1 base and J by 8 bases, with 6 bases between. Germline V gene data show CDR1 as SGHAT and CDR2 as FQNNGV. CDR3: CASSLGLHSPLHF. For the CDR3, the DNA is TGTGCCAGCAGCTTAGGGTTGCATTCACCCCTCCACTTT.

CDR3 nucleotides: TGTGCCAGTTCCCTCACTCCATACAGGGGGTTGGCTGAAGCTTTCTTT. This translates into CASSLTPYRGLAEAFF. The chain joins TRBV19 to TRBJ1-1; 8 bases agree with TRBD1. CDR3 length equals 16 residues. The ends lost 8 bases at V and 6 bases at J; junction bases unmatched: 17. CDR1 and CDR2 from the germline V gene are LNHDA and SQIVND (reference sequence).

Concerning this clonotype itself: A much larger clone lies one base from this, so it may be a read error. V is TRBV4-3 and J is TRBJ2-3; D is undetermined. There are 15 residues in the CDR3. V lost 1 base to trimming and J lost 5 bases, with 13 bases between them. The germline V gene encodes CDR1 LGHNA and CDR2 YSLEER. For the CDR3, the DNA is TGCGCCAGCAGCCAAGGTGTCGGGTTAAGAGATACGCAGTATTTT. Translated, it gives CASSQGVGLRDTQYF.

The table lists this clonotype with a few counts. V is TRBV9 and J is TRBJ1-1, with 10 bases lining up with TRBD1. The CDR3 spans 15 residues. The V gene's germline CDR1 is SGDLS and CDR2 YYNGEE. Trimming took 4 bases from V and 0 from J; bases not matched to a gene: 3. In nucleotides, the CDR3 is TGTGCCAGCAGCAAGGACAGGGGGATGAACACTGAAGCTTTCTTT. It yields the protein CASSKDRGMNTEAFF.